Shown below are 18 T cell receptor beta chains from a single sample sequenced in a study of response to subunit inactivated influenza vaccine (dated by TCRdb to the late 2010s). The library was generated by RT-PCR. These reads were obtained on an Illumina HiSeq 2500. TCRdb cleaned the public reads at Q25 with fastp, built clones with MiXCR and kept in-frame beta chains. Rows are unified per CDR3 protein, each entry keeping the most common DNA and genes. The sample has about 780,000 distinct CDR3 sequences on record, approximately 17% of them singletons. The ten largest clonotypes hold approximately 10% of the sample. Sequencing was performed on PBMCs from blood, taken roughly 5 days after vaccination. These receptor sequences come from a man in his fifties who received an inactivated influenza vaccine. Donor details come from another sample of the same person, matched by shared clones.

This clonotype was recorded many times. The rearrangement links TRBV4-3 to TRBJ1-2; unclear D gene. V shed 0 bases and J shed 0 bases, with 11 bases lying between them. There are 16 residues in the CDR3. Looked up from germline, CDR1 is LGHNA and CDR2 is YSLEER. The chain's CDR3 is CASSQDFHSANYGYTF. CDR3 in DNA: TGCGCCAGCAGCCAAGATTTTCACTCAGCTAACTATGGCTACACCTTC.

The chain is built from TRBV20-1 and TRBJ2-2, with 7 bases lining up with TRBD2. CDR1 and CDR2 (germline): DFQATT, SNEGSKA (reference sequence). The J segment lost 3 bases and the V segment lost 6 bases, leaving 7 bases of the junction unmatched. This CDR3 has 14 amino acids. The CDR3 sequence: CSATGRPDTGELFF. CDR3 nucleotide sequence: TGCAGTGCCACCGGGAGGCCCGACACCGGGGAGCTGTTTTTT.

The chain has TRBV15 and TRBJ2-7; the match to TRBD1 covers 7 bases. V was pared by 4 bases and J by 4 bases, with 10 bases of the junction left unmatched. The germline gives CDR1 LNHNV, CDR2 YYDKDF (reference sequence). The CDR3 sequence is 15 residues long. DNA of the CDR3: TGTGCCACCAGCAAACAGGGGTCGACTCTATACGAGCAGTACTTC. Encoded protein: CATSKQGSTLYEQYF.

This clonotype was detected only a few times. This chain's CDR3 is CATGEVYNEQFF. CDR3 bases: TGTGCCACCGGGGAGGTTTACAATGAGCAGTTCTTC. The chain employs TRBV15 and TRBJ2-1, with a weak D call TRBD2 (6 bases). The CDR3 spans 12 residues. Per germline, CDR1 LNHNV and CDR2 YYDKDF (reference sequence). The ends were cut back, 8 bases at V and 4 bases at J, with 9 bases in the middle.

The chain is built from TRBV7-2 and TRBJ2-1; D call uncertain. Germline V gene data show CDR1 as SGHTA and CDR2 as FQGNSA. This CDR3 region has 13 residues. Trimming took off 2 bases at V and 9 bases at J, with 11 bases between the two ends. The CDR3 DNA follows: TGTGCCAGCAGCTTAAACTCGGCTGGTGAGCAGTTCTTC. This translates into CASSLNSAGEQFF.

This chain uses TRBV11-1 with TRBJ2-2, with a tentative D call TRBD2 (6 bases). The ends were cut back, 6 bases at V and 6 bases at J, with 17 bases in the middle. Per the germline V gene, CDR1 is SGHAT and CDR2 is FQDESV (reference sequence). There are 15 residues in the CDR3. The CDR3 spells CASSFNVLAAGELFF. The CDR3 DNA reads as TGTGCCAGCAGTTTTAATGTCTTAGCGGCCGGGGAGCTGTTTTTT.

CDR3 residues: CASSWDINYNEQFF. The CDR3 region has the DNA TGTGCCAGCAGCTGGGACATCAACTACAATGAGCAGTTCTTC. The chain is built from TRBV27 and TRBJ2-1; D might be TRBD1 (6 bases). The ends were cut back, 6 bases at V and 3 bases at J, with 12 bases in the middle. The CDR3 runs 14 residues. In germline, CDR1 is MNHEY, CDR2 SMNVEV (reference sequence).

This clonotype showed up just a few times. The chain uses TRBV29-1 and TRBJ2-6, with D possibly being TRBD1 (6 bases). Between the trimmed V and J ends, which lost 7 bases and 0 bases, there was a span of 13 bases. The CDR3 is made up of 15 amino acids. Germline assignment: CDR1 SQVTM and CDR2 ANQGSEA. DNA of the CDR3: TGCAGCGGACAGGTTTCTCTCTCTGGGGCCAACGTCCTGACTTTC. This translates into CSGQVSLSGANVLTF. The full variable domain, completed using reference TRBV29-1 and TRBJ2-6, is SAVISQKPSRDICQRGTSLTIQCQVDSQVTMMFWYRQQPGQSLTLIATANQGSEATYESGFVIDKFPISRPNLTFSTLTVSNMSPEDSSIYLCSGQVSLSGANVLTFGAGSRLTVL.

V gene TRBV9 combines with J gene TRBJ2-3; D unresolved. Germline CDR1 is SGDLS and CDR2 is YYNGEE. This CDR3 is 13 amino acids long. Trimming took 0 bases from V and 4 from J, leaving 6 bases between them. The CDR3 here is CASSVEVPDTQYF. For the CDR3, the DNA is TGTGCCAGCAGCGTAGAGGTCCCAGATACGCAGTATTTT.

The chain joins TRBV18 to TRBJ1-2; 9 bases map to TRBD1. CDR3 length equals 15 residues. Germline loops: CDR1 KGHSH, CDR2 LQKENI. V dropped 3 bases and J dropped 4; count of bases not matched to a gene: 6. CDR3 DNA sequence: TGTGCCAGCTCACCGTCAGGACAGGGGTTCTATGGCTACACCTTC. Protein sequence: CASSPSGQGFYGYTF.

This clonotype came up a few times. The chain couples TRBV5-1 to TRBJ2-5; D is unclear. The germline CDR1 and CDR2 sequences are SGHRS and YFSETQ. Trimming removed 4 bases at V and 3 bases at J, with 10 bases between. CDR3 length equals 13 residues. The CDR3 nucleotides read TGCGCCAGCAGCAGGACGGCCGAAGAGACCCAGTACTTC. As protein: CASSRTAEETQYF.

The V and J genes are TRBV20-1 and TRBJ2-3; 11 positions match TRBD2. V was clipped by 5 bases and J by 6 bases; unmatched bases: 16. The CDR3 spans 17 residues. CDR1 is DFQATT and CDR2 is SNEGSKA in the germline V gene (reference sequence). CDR3 in DNA: TGCAGTGCTGGAGGGAAAACTAGCGGGAGAGATCAGGATACGCAGTATTTT. Amino acid sequence: CSAGGKTSGRDQDTQYF.

In this sample, this clonotype turned up once. This chain joins TRBV28 and TRBJ2-5; 11 nucleotides align to TRBD1. The CDR3 is 18 amino acids. Germline V gene data show CDR1 as MDHEN and CDR2 as SYDVKM. V lost 6 bases and J lost 5; bases outside the gene matches: 17. CDR3 bases: TGTGCCAGCAGCAAGGCAGGATGGACAGGGGGCTTTGGGGAGACCCAGTACTTC. It is translated as CASSKAGWTGGFGETQYF.

This clonotype was detected only a few times. The chain couples TRBV7-2 to TRBJ2-3; tentative D call: TRBD1 (5 bases). Germline CDR1 SGHTA, CDR2 FQGNSA. V was pared by 6 bases and J by 1 base, with 14 bases between. This CDR3 is built from 15 residues. The CDR3 region is CASRLGRSRTDTQYF. DNA for the CDR3: TGTGCCAGCAGGTTGGGGCGTAGTCGCACAGATACGCAGTATTTT.

V gene TRBV12-3 or TRBV12-4 combines with J gene TRBJ1-1; D uncertain. V was pared by 6 bases and J by 0 bases, with 11 bases between. CDR3 length: 14 amino acids. CDR3 nucleotides: TGTGCCAGCAGCAATGTGAACATGAACACTGAAGCTTTCTTT. This encodes CASSNVNMNTEAFF.

The CDR3 DNA follows: TGTGCCAGCAGCTTAAAAACCGAAAGGACAGGCTGGTGGGCGCAGTATTTT. Its translation is CASSLKTERTGWWAQYF. The chain is built from TRBV7-8 and TRBJ2-3, with TRBD1 matching 7 bases. The CDR3 is made up of 17 amino acids. V gave up 2 bases and J gave up 10 bases; unmatched junction bases: 18. Germline CDR1 SGHVS, CDR2 FQNEAQ.

In this sample, this clonotype is medium-sized. The chain employs TRBV2 and TRBJ2-2; 7 bases match TRBD1. The CDR3 extends over 18 amino acids. V lost 8 bases, J lost 0 bases, and 15 bases stayed unmatched. CDR1 is SNHLY, CDR2 FYNNEI, per germline. This chain's CDR3 is CASYLRGQSPTNTGELFF. The CDR3 nucleotides are TGTGCCAGCTACCTGAGGGGACAGTCCCCTACGAACACCGGGGAGCTGTTTTTT.

The rearrangement joins TRBV5-1 to TRBJ2-3; 13 positions match TRBD2. After removal of 5 bases from V and 3 bases from J, the junction contained 6 bases not matched to a gene. Germline CDR1 is SGHRS and CDR2 is YFSETQ. The CDR3 has 16 amino acids. CDR3 region: CASRSGLAGVTDTQYF. CDR3 nucleotide sequence: TGCGCCAGCAGGTCCGGACTAGCGGGAGTAACAGATACGCAGTATTTT.